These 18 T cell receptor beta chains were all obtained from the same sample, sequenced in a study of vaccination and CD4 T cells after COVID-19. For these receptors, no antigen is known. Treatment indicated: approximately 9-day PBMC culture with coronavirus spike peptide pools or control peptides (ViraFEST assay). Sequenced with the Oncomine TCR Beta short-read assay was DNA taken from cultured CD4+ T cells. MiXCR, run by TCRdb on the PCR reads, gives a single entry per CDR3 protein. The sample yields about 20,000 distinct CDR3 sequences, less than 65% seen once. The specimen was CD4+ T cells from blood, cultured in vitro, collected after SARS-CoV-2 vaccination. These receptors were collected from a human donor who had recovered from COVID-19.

Written as DNA, the CDR3 is TGCGCCAGCAGCCCCTGGGACACAGATACGCAGTATTTT. Translated, it gives CASSPWDTDTQYF. The chain recombines TRBV5-1 with TRBJ2-3; no clear D gene. Between the trimmed V and J ends, which lost 4 bases and 2 bases, there was a span of 8 bases. This CDR3 is built from 13 residues. Per germline, CDR1 SGHRS and CDR2 YFSETQ.

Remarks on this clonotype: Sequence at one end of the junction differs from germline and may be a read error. Here the CDR3 DNA reads TGCGCCACCAGTGATTACAATCGGACTCCCTTACAAACCGGGGAGCTGTTTTTT. Amino acids: CATSDYNRTPLQTGELFF. The genes are TRBV24-1 and TRBJ2-2, with a tentative D call TRBD2 (5 bases). The CDR3 length is 18 residues. CDR1 KGHDR and CDR2 SFDVKD come from the germline V gene.

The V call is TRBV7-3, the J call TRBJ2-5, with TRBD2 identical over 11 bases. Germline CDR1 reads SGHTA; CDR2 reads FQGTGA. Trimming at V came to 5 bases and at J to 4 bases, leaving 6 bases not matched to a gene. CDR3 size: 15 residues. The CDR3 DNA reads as TGTGCCAGCAGCCAAATAGCGGGGGGGAGAGAGACCCAGTACTTC. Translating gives CASSQIAGGRETQYF.

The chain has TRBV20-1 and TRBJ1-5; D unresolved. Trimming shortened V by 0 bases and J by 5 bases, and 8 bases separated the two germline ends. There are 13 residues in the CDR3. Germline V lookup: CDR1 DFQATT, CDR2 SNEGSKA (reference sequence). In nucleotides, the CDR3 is TGCAGTGCTAGAGATAGTGGAGATCAGCCCCAGCATTTT. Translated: CSARDSGDQPQHF.

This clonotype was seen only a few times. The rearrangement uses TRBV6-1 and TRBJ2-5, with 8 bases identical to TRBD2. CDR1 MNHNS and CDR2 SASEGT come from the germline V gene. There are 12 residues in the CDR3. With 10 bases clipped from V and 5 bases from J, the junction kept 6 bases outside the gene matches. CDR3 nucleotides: TGTGCCATTAGCGGGGACGGGGAGACCCAGTACTTC. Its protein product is CAISGDGETQYF.

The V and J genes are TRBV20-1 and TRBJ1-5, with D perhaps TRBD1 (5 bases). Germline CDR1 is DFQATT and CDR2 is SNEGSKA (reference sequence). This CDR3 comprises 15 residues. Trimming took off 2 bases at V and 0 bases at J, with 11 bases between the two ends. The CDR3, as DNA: TGCAGTGCTAGACGGGGGGGGAATAGCAATCAGCCCCAGCATTTT. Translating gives CSARRGGNSNQPQHF.

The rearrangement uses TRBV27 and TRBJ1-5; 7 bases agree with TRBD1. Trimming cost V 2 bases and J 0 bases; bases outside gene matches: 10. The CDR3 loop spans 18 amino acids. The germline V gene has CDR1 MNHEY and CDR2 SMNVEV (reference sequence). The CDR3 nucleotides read TGTGCCAGCAGTTTAATTCCGGGACAGCGTTATAGCAATCAGCCCCAGCATTTT. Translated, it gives CASSLIPGQRYSNQPQHF.

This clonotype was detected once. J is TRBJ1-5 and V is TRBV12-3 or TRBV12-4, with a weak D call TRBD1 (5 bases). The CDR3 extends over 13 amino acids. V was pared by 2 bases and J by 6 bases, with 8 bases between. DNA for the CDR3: TGTGCCAGCAGTTTATCCCAGGGTCAGCCCCAGCATTTT. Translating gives CASSLSQGQPQHF.

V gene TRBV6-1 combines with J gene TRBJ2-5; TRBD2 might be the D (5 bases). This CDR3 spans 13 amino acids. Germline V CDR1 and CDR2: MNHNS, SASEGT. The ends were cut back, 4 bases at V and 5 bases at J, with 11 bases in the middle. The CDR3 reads CASSATRGETQYF. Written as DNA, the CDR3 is TGTGCCAGCAGTGCTACTAGAGGGGAGACCCAGTACTTC.

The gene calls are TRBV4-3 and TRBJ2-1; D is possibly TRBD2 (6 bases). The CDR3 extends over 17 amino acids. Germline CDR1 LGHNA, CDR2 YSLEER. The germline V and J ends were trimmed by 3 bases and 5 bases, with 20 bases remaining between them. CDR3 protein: CASSQDPGERANNEQFF. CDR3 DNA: TGCGCCAGCAGCCAGGATCCCGGCGAGCGGGCCAACAATGAGCAGTTCTTC.

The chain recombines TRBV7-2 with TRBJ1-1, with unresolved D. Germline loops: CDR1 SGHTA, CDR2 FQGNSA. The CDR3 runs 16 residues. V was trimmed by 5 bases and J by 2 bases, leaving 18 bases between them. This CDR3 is CASSAAGMRINTEAFF. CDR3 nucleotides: TGTGCCAGCAGCGCCGCCGGGATGAGAATTAACACTGAAGCTTTCTTT.

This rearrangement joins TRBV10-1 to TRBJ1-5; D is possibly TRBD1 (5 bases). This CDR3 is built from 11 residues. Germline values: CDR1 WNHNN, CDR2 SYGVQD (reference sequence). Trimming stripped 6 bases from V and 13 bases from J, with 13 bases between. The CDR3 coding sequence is TGCGCCAGCAGGGGGAAGGGGACGCAGCATTTT. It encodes CASRGKGTQHF.

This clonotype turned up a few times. CDR3 nucleotide sequence: TGTGCCTGGAGTGTTGGGGGCAATAATGGCTACACCTTC. Protein: CAWSVGGNNGYTF. The chain employs TRBV30 and TRBJ1-2; D might be TRBD1 (6 bases). The CDR3 covers 13 residues. CDR1 and CDR2 from the germline V gene are GTSNPN and SVGIG (reference sequence). Trimming pared 0 bases from V and 6 bases from J, leaving 11 bases between.

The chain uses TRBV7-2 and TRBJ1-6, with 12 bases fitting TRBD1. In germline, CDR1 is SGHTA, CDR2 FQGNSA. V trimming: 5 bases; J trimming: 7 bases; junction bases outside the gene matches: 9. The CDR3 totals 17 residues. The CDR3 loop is CASSMVPGQGANSPLHF. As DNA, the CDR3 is TGTGCCAGCAGCATGGTCCCGGGACAGGGGGCGAATTCACCCCTCCACTTT.

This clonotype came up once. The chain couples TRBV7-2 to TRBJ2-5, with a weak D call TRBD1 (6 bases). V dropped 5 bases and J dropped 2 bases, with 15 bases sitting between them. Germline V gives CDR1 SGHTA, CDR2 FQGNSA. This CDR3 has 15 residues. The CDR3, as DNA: TGTGCCAGCAGCCCCGGCGGACAGCCTCAAGAGACCCAGTACTTC. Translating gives CASSPGGQPQETQYF.

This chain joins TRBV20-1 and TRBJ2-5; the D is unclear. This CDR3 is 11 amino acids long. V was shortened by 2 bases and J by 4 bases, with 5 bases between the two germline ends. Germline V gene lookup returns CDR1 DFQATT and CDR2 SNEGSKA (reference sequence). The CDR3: CSARMLETQYF. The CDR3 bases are TGCAGTGCTAGAATGCTAGAGACCCAGTACTTC.

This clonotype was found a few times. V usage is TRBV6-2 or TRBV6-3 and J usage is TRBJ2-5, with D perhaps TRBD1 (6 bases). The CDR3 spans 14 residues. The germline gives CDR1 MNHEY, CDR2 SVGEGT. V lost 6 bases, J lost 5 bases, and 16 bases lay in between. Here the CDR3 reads CASSQRQDGETQYF. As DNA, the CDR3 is TGTGCCAGCAGCCAAAGACAGGACGGGGAGACCCAGTACTTC.

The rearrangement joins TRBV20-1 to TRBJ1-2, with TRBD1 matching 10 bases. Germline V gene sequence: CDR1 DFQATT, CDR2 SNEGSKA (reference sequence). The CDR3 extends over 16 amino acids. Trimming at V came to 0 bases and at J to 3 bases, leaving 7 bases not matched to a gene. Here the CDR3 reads CSARDRGGQGHYGYTF. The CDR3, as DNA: TGCAGTGCTAGAGATCGGGGGGGACAGGGGCACTATGGCTACACCTTC.